Here is one TCR beta chain with its context. The data were obtained in a study of blood T cell repertoires in COVID-19. Study-level background: The United States, Italy and Spain supplied acute and convalescent COVID-19 samples. From T cells, B-cell-depleted T cells, or PBMCs came the material, which was cDNA or gDNA.

Data came from immunoSEQ multiplex PCR; TCRdb stores just in-frame clones and leaves some out. The sample consists of around 130,000 clones, about 90% of them appearing once. V lost 3 bases to trimming and J lost 8 bases, with 15 bases between them. Germline V gene lookup returns CDR1 SGHNT and CDR2 YYREEE (reference sequence). The CDR3 extends over 14 amino acids. This chain uses TRBV5-4 with TRBJ2-1, with a weak D call TRBD2 (5 bases). The TCR originated in a woman aged 55-69 years with acute or convalescent COVID-19. Sequenced: peripheral blood. For the CDR3, the DNA is TGTGCCAGCAGCTCCCTCCGAGGAGGCGATGAGCAGTTCTTC. Protein product: CASSSLRGGDEQFF. Looking up the rest from reference TRBV5-4 and TRBJ2-1 gives the full variable domain: ETGVTQSPTHLIKTRGQQVTLRCSSQSGHNTVSWYQQALGQGPQFIFQYYREEENGRGNFPPRFSGLQFPNYSSELNVNALELDDSALYLCASSSLRGGDEQFFGPGTRLTVL.